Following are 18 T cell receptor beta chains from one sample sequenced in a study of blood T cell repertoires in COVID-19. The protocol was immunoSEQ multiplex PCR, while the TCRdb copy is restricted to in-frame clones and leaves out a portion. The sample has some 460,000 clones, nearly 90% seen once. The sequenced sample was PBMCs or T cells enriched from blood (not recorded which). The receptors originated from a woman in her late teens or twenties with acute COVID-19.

CDR3 sequence reads: CASSLRLYEQYF. CDR3 coding DNA: TGTGCCAGCAGTTTACGTCTTTACGAGCAGTACTTC. This sequence joins TRBV12-3 or TRBV12-4 and TRBJ2-7; D is undetermined. Trimming stripped 2 bases from V and 4 bases from J, with 6 bases between. The CDR3 consists of 12 residues.

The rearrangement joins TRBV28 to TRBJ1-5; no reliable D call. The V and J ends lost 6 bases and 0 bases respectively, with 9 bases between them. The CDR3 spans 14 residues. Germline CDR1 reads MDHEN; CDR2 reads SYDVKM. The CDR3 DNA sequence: TGTGCCAGCAGCAAACGGGATAGCAATCAGCCCCAGCATTTT. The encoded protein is CASSKRDSNQPQHF.

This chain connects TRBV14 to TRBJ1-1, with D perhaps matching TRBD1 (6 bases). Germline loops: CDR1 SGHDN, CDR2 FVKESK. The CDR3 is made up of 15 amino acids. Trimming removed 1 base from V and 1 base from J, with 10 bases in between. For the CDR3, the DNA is TGTGCCAGCAGCCAAGTCATGGGGGCGAACACTGAAGCTTTCTTT. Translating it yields CASSQVMGANTEAFF. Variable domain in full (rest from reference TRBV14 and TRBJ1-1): EAGVTQFPSHSVIEKGQTVTLRCDPISGHDNLYWYRRVMGKEIKFLLHFVKESKQDESGMPNNRFLAERTGGTYSTLKVQPAELEDSGVYFCASSQVMGANTEAFFGQGTRLTVV.

The CDR3 nucleotides read TGCAGCGTGCTTCCGGGACAGGTGACTGAAGCTTTCTTT. This gives the protein CSVLPGQVTEAFF. The V and J genes are TRBV29-1 and TRBJ1-1; 8 bases are a match to TRBD1. V gave up 6 bases and J gave up 5 bases; unmatched junction bases: 8. The CDR3 has 13 amino acids. Germline CDR1 reads SQVTM; CDR2 reads ANQGSEA. The full variable domain, in which reference TRBV29-1 and TRBJ1-1 provide the parts outside the CDR3, is SAVISQKPSRDICQRGTSLTIQCQVDSQVTMMFWYRQQPGQSLTLIATANQGSEATYESGFVIDKFPISRPNLTFSTLTVSNMSPEDSSIYLCSVLPGQVTEAFFGQGTRLTVV.

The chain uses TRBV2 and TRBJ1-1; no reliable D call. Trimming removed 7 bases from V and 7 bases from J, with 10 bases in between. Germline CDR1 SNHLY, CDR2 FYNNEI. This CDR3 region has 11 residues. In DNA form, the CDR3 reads TGTGCCAGCAAGGGCGCGGGTGAAGCTTTCTTT. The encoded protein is CASKGAGEAFF.

CDR3 region: CASSEFPRGQTYGYTF. Written as DNA, the CDR3 is TGTGCCAGCAGTGAATTCCCCAGGGGGCAAACCTATGGCTACACCTTC. V usage is TRBV6-1 and J usage is TRBJ1-2; 8 nucleotides agree with TRBD1. Germline-derived CDR1 and CDR2 are MNHNS and SASEGT. V lost 2 bases, J lost 4 bases, and 9 bases stayed unmatched. The CDR3 contains 16 residues.

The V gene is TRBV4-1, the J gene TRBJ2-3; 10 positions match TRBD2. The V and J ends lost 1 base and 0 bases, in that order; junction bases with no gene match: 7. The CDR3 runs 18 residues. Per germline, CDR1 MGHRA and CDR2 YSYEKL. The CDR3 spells CASSQVELAGPSTDTQYF. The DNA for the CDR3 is TGCGCCAGCAGCCAAGTGGAACTAGCGGGGCCCAGCACAGATACGCAGTATTTT.

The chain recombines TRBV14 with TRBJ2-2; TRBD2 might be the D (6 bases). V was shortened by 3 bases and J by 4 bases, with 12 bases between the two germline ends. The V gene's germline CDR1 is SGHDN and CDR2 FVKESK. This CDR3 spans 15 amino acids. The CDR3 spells CASSQTGEGTGELFF. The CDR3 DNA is TGTGCCAGCAGCCAGACGGGAGAGGGCACCGGGGAGCTGTTTTTT.

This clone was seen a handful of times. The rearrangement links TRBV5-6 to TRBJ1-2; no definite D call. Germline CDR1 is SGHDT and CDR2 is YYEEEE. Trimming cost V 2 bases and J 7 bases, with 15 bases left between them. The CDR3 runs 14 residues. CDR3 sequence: CASSFSPRDSGYTF. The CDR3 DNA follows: TGTGCCAGCAGCTTTTCCCCACGAGACTCTGGCTACACCTTC.

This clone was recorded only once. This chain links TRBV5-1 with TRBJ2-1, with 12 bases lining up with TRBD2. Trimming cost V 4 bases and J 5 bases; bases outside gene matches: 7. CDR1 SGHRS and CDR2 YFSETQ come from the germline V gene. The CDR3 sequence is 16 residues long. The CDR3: CASSPRLAGANNEQFF. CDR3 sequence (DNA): TGCGCCAGCAGCCCGCGACTAGCGGGGGCCAACAATGAGCAGTTCTTC.

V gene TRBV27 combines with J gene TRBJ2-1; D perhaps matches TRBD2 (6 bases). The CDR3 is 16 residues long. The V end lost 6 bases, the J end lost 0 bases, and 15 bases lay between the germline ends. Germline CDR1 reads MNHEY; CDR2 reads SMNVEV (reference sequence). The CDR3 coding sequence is TGTGCCAGCAGCCTTAGGGAGGATCCCTCCTACAATGAGCAGTTCTTC. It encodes CASSLREDPSYNEQFF.

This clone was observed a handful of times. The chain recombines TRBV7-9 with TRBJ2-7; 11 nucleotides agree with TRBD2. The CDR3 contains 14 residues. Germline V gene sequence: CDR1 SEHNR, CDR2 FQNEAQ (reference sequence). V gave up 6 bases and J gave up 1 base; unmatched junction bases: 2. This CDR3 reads CASRTSGESYEQYF. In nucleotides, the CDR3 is TGTGCCAGCAGGACTAGCGGGGAATCCTACGAGCAGTACTTC.

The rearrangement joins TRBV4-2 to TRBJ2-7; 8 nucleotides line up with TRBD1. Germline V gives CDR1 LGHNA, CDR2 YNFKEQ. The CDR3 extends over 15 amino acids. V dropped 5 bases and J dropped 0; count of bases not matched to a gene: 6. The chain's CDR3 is CASSTTGQDSYEQYF. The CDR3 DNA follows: TGTGCCAGCAGCACGACGGGACAGGACTCCTACGAGCAGTACTTC.

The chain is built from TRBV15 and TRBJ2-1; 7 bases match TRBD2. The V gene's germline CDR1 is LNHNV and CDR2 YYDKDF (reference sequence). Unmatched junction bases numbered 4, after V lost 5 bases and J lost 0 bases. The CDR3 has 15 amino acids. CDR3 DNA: TGTGCCACCAGCCTAAGCGGGAACTCCTACAATGAGCAGTTCTTC. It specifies CATSLSGNSYNEQFF.

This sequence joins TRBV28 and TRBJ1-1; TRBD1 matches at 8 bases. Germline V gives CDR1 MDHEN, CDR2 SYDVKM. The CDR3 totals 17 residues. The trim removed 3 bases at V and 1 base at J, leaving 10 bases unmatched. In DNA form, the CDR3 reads TGTGCCAGCAGTTTGGGCACGGGGACAGGAGGGAACACTGAAGCTTTCTTT. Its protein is CASSLGTGTGGNTEAFF.

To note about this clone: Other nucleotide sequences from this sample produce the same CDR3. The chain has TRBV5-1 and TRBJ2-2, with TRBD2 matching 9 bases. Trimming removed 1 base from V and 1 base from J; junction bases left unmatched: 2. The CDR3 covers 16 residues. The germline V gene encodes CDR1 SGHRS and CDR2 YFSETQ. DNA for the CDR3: TGCGCCAGCAGCTTGCGACTAGCGGAGAACACCGGGGAGCTGTTTTTT. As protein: CASSLRLAENTGELFF. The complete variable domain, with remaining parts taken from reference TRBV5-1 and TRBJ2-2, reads KAGVTQTPRYLIKTRGQQVTLSCSPISGHRSVSWYQQTPGQGLQFLFEYFSETQRNKGNFPGRFSGRQFSNSRSEMNVSTLELGDSALYLCASSLRLAENTGELFFGEGSRLTVL.

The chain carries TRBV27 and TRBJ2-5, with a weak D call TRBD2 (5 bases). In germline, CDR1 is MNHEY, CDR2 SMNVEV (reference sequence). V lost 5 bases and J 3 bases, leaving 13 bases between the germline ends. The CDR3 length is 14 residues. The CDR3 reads CASSSLTGEETQYF. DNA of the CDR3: TGTGCCAGCAGTAGTCTGACCGGGGAAGAGACCCAGTACTTC.

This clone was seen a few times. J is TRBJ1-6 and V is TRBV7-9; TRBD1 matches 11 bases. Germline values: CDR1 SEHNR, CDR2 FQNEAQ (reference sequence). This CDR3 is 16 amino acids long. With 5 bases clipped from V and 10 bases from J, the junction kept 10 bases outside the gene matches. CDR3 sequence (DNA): TGTGCCAGCAGCGTACCTGCCGGGACAGGGGGATCACCCCTCCACTTT. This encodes CASSVPAGTGGSPLHF.